Listed below are T cell receptor beta chains from one sample, sequenced in a study of T cells in Graves' hyperthyroidism and ophthalmopathy. TCRdb reprocessed the multiplex PCR reads via MiXCR and lists one record per CDR3 protein. The profile shows hundreds of thousands of distinct CDR3 sequences, around 15% of them singletons. The sequenced material came from blood. The receptors originated from a woman younger than 30 with Graves' hyperthyroidism. Both conserved end residues are part of each CDR3. The D gene is left open where the match is weak. Size is stated for part of the rows, as once, few or many counts, or as a class when the clone is expanded.

size: once
J: TRBJ2-5
D: TRBD2
V: TRBV7-9
length: 16
CDR3: CASSLASGPHQETQYF
DNA: TGTGCCAGCAGCTTAGCTAGCGGGCCCCACCAAGAGACCCAGTACTTC

size: many
J: TRBJ2-5
D: .
V: TRBV3-1
length: 15
CDR3: CASSQRRGWKETQYF
DNA: TGTGCCAGCAGCCAAAGGAGGGGGTGGAAGGAGACCCAGTACTTC

size: .
J: TRBJ1-5
D: .
V: TRBV4-1
length: 15
CDR3: CASSQVTRANQPQHF
DNA: TGCGCCAGCAGCCAAGTTACGAGGGCCAATCAGCCCCAGCATTTT

size: few
J: TRBJ2-1
D: .
V: TRBV29-1
length: 13
CDR3: CSDRRPDYNEQFF
DNA: TGCAGCGACAGGAGGCCGGACTACAATGAGCAGTTCTTC

size: .
J: TRBJ1-4
D: .
V: TRBV3-1
length: 15
CDR3: CASSQDGRGEEKLFF
DNA: TGTGCCAGCAGCCAAGATGGGCGGGGAGAGGAAAAACTGTTTTTT

size: many
J: TRBJ2-3
D: .
V: TRBV20-1
length: 14
CDR3: CSARDRLWGDTQYF
DNA: TGCAGTGCTAGAGATCGTCTTTGGGGGGATACGCAGTATTTT

size: .
J: TRBJ1-2
D: TRBD1
V: TRBV4-1
length: 13
CDR3: CASLGAGGGGYTF
DNA: TGCGCCAGCCTTGGAGCAGGGGGCGGTGGCTACACCTTC

size: many
J: TRBJ2-5
D: .
V: TRBV11-2
length: 15
CDR3: CASSLGAGYRETQYF
DNA: TGTGCCAGCAGCTTAGGGGCAGGGTATCGAGAGACCCAGTACTTC

size: .
J: TRBJ2-3
D: .
V: TRBV25-1
length: 15
CDR3: CASGEDYYGTDTQYF
DNA: TGTGCCAGCGGGGAAGACTACTACGGCACAGATACGCAGTATTTT

size: .
J: TRBJ2-1
D: TRBD2
V: TRBV6-5
length: 20
CDR3: CASSYRPGTSGRVKYNEQFF
DNA: TGTGCCAGCAGTTACCGACCCGGGACTAGCGGGAGAGTAAAATACAATGAGCAGTTCTTC

size: .
J: TRBJ2-7
D: TRBD2
V: TRBV6-1
length: 15
CDR3: CASSFLSAGGYEQYF
DNA: TGTGCCAGCAGTTTTCTCTCAGCGGGAGGTTACGAGCAGTACTTC

size: many
J: TRBJ2-5
D: .
V: TRBV12-3/TRBV12-4
length: 16
CDR3: CASALLSGGIKETQYF
DNA: TGTGCCAGCGCCCTTCTGTCAGGGGGGATAAAAGAGACCCAGTACTTC

size: many
J: TRBJ2-6
D: .
V: TRBV7-8
length: 16
CDR3: CASSLGAAGGANVLTF
DNA: TGTGCCAGCAGCTTAGGCGCGGCAGGTGGGGCCAACGTCCTGACTTTC

size: .
J: TRBJ1-4
D: .
V: TRBV20-1
length: 12
CDR3: CSARPSGDRLFF
DNA: TGCAGTGCTAGACCTTCGGGGGATAGACTGTTTTTT

size: .
J: TRBJ2-7
D: .
V: TRBV4-1
length: 14
CDR3: CASSQDPGFDEQYF
DNA: TGCGCCAGCAGCCAAGATCCAGGGTTCGACGAGCAGTACTTC

size: few
J: TRBJ1-4
D: .
V: TRBV15
length: 15
CDR3: CATSRDGATNEKLFF
DNA: TGTGCCACCAGCAGAGATGGTGCAACTAATGAAAAACTGTTTTTT

size: .
J: TRBJ1-5
D: .
V: TRBV19
length: 14
CDR3: CASSRSDPNQPQHF
DNA: TGTGCCAGTTCCCGATCGGACCCAAATCAGCCCCAGCATTTT

size: .
J: TRBJ2-7
D: TRBD1
V: TRBV4-1
length: 14
CDR3: CASSQGDRGYEQYF
DNA: TGCGCCAGCAGCCAAGGAGACAGGGGTTACGAGCAGTACTTC

size: .
J: TRBJ1-2
D: .
V: TRBV6-2/TRBV6-3
length: 14
CDR3: CASSYRGELYGYTF
DNA: TGTGCCAGCAGTTACAGGGGTGAGCTCTATGGCTACACCTTC

size: .
J: TRBJ2-1
D: .
V: TRBV27
length: 15
CDR3: CASSYHPDLTYEQFF
DNA: TGTGCCAGCAGTTACCATCCGGACCTAACCTACGAGCAGTTCTTC

size: .
J: TRBJ2-2
D: .
V: TRBV19
length: 15
CDR3: CASSIEGLLVGELFF
DNA: TGTGCCAGTAGTATCGAGGGGCTCCTCGTCGGGGAGCTGTTTTTT

size: many
J: TRBJ2-3
D: .
V: TRBV30
length: 14
CDR3: CAWSTSGLSDTQYF
DNA: TGTGCCTGGAGTACCAGCGGGTTATCAGATACGCAGTATTTT

size: few
J: TRBJ2-3
D: TRBD2
V: TRBV4-2
length: 18
CDR3: CASSQELLAGGVTDTQYF
DNA: TGTGCCAGCAGCCAAGAGTTACTAGCGGGAGGGGTGACAGATACGCAGTATTTT

size: many
J: TRBJ1-3
D: .
V: TRBV3-1
length: 18
CDR3: CASSQDRLRGSSGNTIYF
DNA: TGTGCCAGCAGCCAAGATCGGCTCCGGGGTTCCTCTGGAAACACCATATATTTT

size: .
J: TRBJ1-4
D: .
V: TRBV5-5
length: 15
CDR3: CASSWTRQRHEKLFF
DNA: TGTGCCAGCAGCTGGACCCGACAGAGGCATGAAAAACTGTTTTTT

size: many
J: TRBJ1-2
D: TRBD1
V: TRBV18
length: 19
CDR3: CASSPPRGTGGKFNYGYTF
DNA: TGTGCCAGCTCACCACCGCGCGGGACAGGGGGCAAATTCAACTATGGCTACACCTTC

size: many
J: TRBJ2-7
D: .
V: TRBV7-9
length: 13
CDR3: CASSRRGSYEQYF
DNA: TGTGCCAGCAGCCGACGGGGATCCTACGAGCAGTACTTC

size: few
J: TRBJ1-1
D: TRBD1
V: TRBV25-1
length: 15
CDR3: CASSEKGGMNTEAFF
DNA: TGTGCCAGCAGTGAAAAAGGGGGCATGAACACTGAAGCTTTCTTT

size: .
J: TRBJ2-3
D: .
V: TRBV4-3
length: 17
CDR3: CASSQEWTVSGTDTQYF
DNA: TGCGCCAGCAGCCAAGAATGGACTGTATCGGGCACAGATACGCAGTATTTT

size: .
J: TRBJ2-7
D: .
V: TRBV18
length: 14
CDR3: CASSLSDRPGEQYF
DNA: TGTGCCAGCTCACTCTCGGACAGACCTGGCGAGCAGTACTTC

size: many
J: TRBJ2-2
D: .
V: TRBV28
length: 13
CDR3: CASRAMGTGELFF
DNA: TGTGCCAGCAGGGCAATGGGGACCGGGGAGCTGTTTTTT

size: .
J: TRBJ1-4
D: .
V: TRBV25-1
length: 13
CDR3: CASRRGLAEKLFF
DNA: TGTGCCAGCAGGAGGGGATTGGCTGAAAAACTGTTTTTT

size: many
J: TRBJ1-1
D: .
V: TRBV6-1
length: 14
CDR3: CASSFTGTNTEAFF
DNA: TGTGCCAGCAGTTTTACCGGGACGAACACTGAAGCTTTCTTT

size: many
J: TRBJ2-1
D: .
V: TRBV30
length: 13
CDR3: CAWNDSPGNEQFF
DNA: TGTGCCTGGAACGACTCCCCGGGCAATGAGCAGTTCTTC

size: many
J: TRBJ2-7
D: .
V: TRBV18
length: 15
CDR3: CASSPDWGPSYEQYF
DNA: TGTGCCAGCTCACCCGACTGGGGGCCGTCCTACGAGCAGTACTTC

size: few
J: TRBJ1-5
D: .
V: TRBV5-5
length: 13
CDR3: CASGGEGRQPQHF
DNA: TGTGCCAGCGGGGGGGAGGGGCGGCAGCCCCAGCATTTT

size: .
J: TRBJ2-2
D: TRBD2
V: TRBV9
length: 15
CDR3: CASSVTSGMTGELFF
DNA: TGTGCCAGCAGCGTAACTAGCGGGATGACCGGGGAGCTGTTTTTT